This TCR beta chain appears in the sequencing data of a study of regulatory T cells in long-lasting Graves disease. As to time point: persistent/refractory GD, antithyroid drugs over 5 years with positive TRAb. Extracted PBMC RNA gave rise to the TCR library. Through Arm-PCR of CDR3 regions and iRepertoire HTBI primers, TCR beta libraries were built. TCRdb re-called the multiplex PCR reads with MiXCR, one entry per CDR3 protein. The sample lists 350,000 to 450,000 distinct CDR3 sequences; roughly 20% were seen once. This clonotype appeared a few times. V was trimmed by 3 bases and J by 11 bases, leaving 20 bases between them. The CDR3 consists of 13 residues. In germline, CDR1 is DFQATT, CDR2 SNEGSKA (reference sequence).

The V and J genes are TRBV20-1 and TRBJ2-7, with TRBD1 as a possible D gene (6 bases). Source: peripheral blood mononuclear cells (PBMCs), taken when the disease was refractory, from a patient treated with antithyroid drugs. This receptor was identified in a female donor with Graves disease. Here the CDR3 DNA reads TGCAGTGCTAGTCACCGGGACACATCCAGTGAGTACTTC. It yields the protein CSASHRDTSSEYF.